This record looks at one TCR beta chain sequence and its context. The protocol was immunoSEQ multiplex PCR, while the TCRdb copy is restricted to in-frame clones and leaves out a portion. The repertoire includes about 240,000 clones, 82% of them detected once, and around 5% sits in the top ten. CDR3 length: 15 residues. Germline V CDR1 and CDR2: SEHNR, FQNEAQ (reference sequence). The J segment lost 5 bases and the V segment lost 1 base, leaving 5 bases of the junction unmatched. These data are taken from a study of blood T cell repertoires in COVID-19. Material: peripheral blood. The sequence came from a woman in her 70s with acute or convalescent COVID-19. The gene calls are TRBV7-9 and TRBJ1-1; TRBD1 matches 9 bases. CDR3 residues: CASSLVGTGWTEAFF. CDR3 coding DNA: TGTGCCAGCAGCTTAGTGGGGACAGGGTGGACTGAAGCTTTCTTT.